One sample yielded the 28 T cell receptor beta chains listed below, sequenced in a study of CD8+ T cells in alopecia areata (dated by TCRdb to 2016 to 2019). Libraries were made using the immunoSEQ multiplex PCR assay. RNA was extracted from all samples and reverse transcribed into cDNA as template for TCR sequencing. Not all clones reach the TCRdb copy of this immuneACCESS table, which keeps in-frame sequences only. Checked studies attribute under half of the gap to unresolved V genes and leave the rest unexplained. In all, the sample holds more than 95,000 clones, and 41% of those were seen once. Of the sample, roughly 1.3% falls within the top ten clones. The specimen sequenced was CD4+ T cells sorted from blood. The origin of the receptors is a human donor with alopecia areata.

This clone was found once. The chain uses TRBV30 and TRBJ2-3; D gene ambiguous. V was clipped by 7 bases and J by 6 bases, with 23 bases between them. The CDR3 contains 15 residues. Germline V CDR1 and CDR2: GTSNPN, SVGIG (reference sequence). Written as DNA, the CDR3 is TGTGCCTTCGCAAGGCAGGTGCGGCCCTTGGATACGCAGTATTTT. The encoded protein is CAFARQVRPLDTQYF.

The rearrangement links TRBV5-1 to TRBJ2-3; D uncertain. The germline gives CDR1 SGHRS, CDR2 YFSETQ. The V gene lost 4 bases and the J gene lost 2 bases, with 11 bases spanning the gap. The CDR3 totals 14 residues. DNA for the CDR3: TGCGCCAGCAGCCACCGGGCCGACACAGATACGCAGTATTTT. This gives the protein CASSHRADTDTQYF.

Worth noting for this clone: Other DNA sequences from this sample encode an identical CDR3 as well. The chain combines TRBV10-3 with TRBJ2-3; D gene ambiguous. Germline-derived CDR1 and CDR2 are ENHRY and SYGVKD. V was shortened by 0 bases and J by 6 bases, with 4 bases between the two germline ends. The CDR3 sequence is 12 residues long. CDR3 sequence (DNA): TGTGCCATCAGTGAGTCGAGGGATACGCAGTATTTT. It yields the protein CAISESRDTQYF.

This rearrangement joins TRBV30 to TRBJ2-3, with TRBD1 identical over 8 bases. CDR3 size: 12 residues. Germline V gives CDR1 GTSNPN, CDR2 SVGIG (reference sequence). Germline trimming cut 5 bases from V and 4 bases from J; bases unmatched to any gene: 2. The CDR3 coding sequence is TGTGCCTGGGACAGGGGAGCAGATACGCAGTATTTT. Its translation: CAWDRGADTQYF. Complete variable domain (other parts from reference TRBV30 and TRBJ2-3): SQTIHQWPATLVQPVGSPLSLECTVEGTSNPNLYWYRQAAGRGLQLLFYSVGIGQISSEVPQNLSASRPQDRQFILSSKKLLLSDSGFYLCAWDRGADTQYFGPGTRLTVL.

This clone was seen only a few times. V is TRBV29-1 and J is TRBJ2-3; 8 nucleotides agree with TRBD2. The CDR3 totals 13 residues. After removal of 4 bases from V and 1 base from J, the junction contained 1 base not matched to a gene. Germline V gene lookup returns CDR1 SQVTM and CDR2 ANQGSEA. The CDR3 nucleotides are TGCAGCGTTGGGCGGGAGGGCACAGATACGCAGTATTTT. This gives the protein CSVGREGTDTQYF.

Only a few counts were recorded for this clone. The chain couples TRBV7-9 to TRBJ2-1; 9 nucleotides agree with TRBD2. Trimming at V came to 1 base and at J to 8 bases, leaving 9 bases not matched to a gene. Germline CDR1 and CDR2: SEHNR and FQNEAQ (reference sequence). The CDR3 consists of 16 residues. The CDR3 spells CASSLVLAGGLDEQFF. In DNA, the CDR3 is TGTGCCAGCAGCTTAGTCCTGGCGGGGGGGCTCGATGAGCAGTTCTTC.

The gene calls are TRBV2 and TRBJ2-3; D perhaps matches TRBD1 (5 bases). Germline CDR1 and CDR2: SNHLY and FYNNEI. The CDR3 spans 14 residues. Trimming shortened V by 3 bases and J by 5 bases, and 12 bases separated the two germline ends. CDR3: CASSDSFQGDTQYF. The CDR3 coding sequence is TGTGCCAGCAGTGATAGCTTTCAGGGAGATACGCAGTATTTT.

The chain employs TRBV30 and TRBJ2-7; maybe TRBD2 (5 bases). V lost 0 bases to trimming and J lost 6 bases, with 15 bases between them. In germline, CDR1 is GTSNPN, CDR2 SVGIG (reference sequence). The CDR3 totals 14 residues. Here the CDR3 reads CAWSVLDSSREQYF. The CDR3 coding sequence is TGTGCCTGGAGTGTACTGGACTCTAGTCGCGAGCAGTACTTC.

This clone came up once. The chain recombines TRBV30 with TRBJ1-2; D is undetermined. V lost 0 bases, J lost 7 bases, and 15 bases lay in between. CDR3 length: 14 amino acids. Germline V gene lookup returns CDR1 GTSNPN and CDR2 SVGIG (reference sequence). In DNA form, the CDR3 reads TGTGCCTGGAGTGTAACCCCCCCGAGACCTGGCTACACCTTC. Translating it yields CAWSVTPPRPGYTF.

This clone was picked up a small number of times. The rearrangement links TRBV18 to TRBJ2-3; tentatively, D is TRBD2 (5 bases). Deletions cut 1 base from V and 1 base from J, with 9 bases between. This CDR3 comprises 15 residues. Germline-derived CDR1 and CDR2 are KGHSH and LQKENI. The CDR3 is CASSPQGLGTDTQYF. The CDR3 DNA is TGTGCCAGCTCACCACAAGGACTTGGCACAGATACGCAGTATTTT.

The CDR3 is CASSLLSGNTIYF. DNA of the CDR3: TGTGCCAGCAGTCTCCTATCTGGAAACACCATATATTTT. The rearrangement links TRBV5-6 to TRBJ1-3, with unresolved D. This CDR3 has 13 amino acids. Germline V gene lookup returns CDR1 SGHDT and CDR2 YYEEEE. Between the trimmed V and J ends, which lost 5 bases and 1 base, there was a span of 7 bases.

This clone occurred a few times. This chain connects TRBV30 to TRBJ1-2; possibly TRBD1 for D (5 bases). This CDR3 comprises 14 residues. CDR1 and CDR2 (germline): GTSNPN, SVGIG (reference sequence). Trimming removed 4 bases from V and 0 bases from J, with 12 bases in between. The DNA for the CDR3 is TGTGCCTGGAACCGGGACGGAGCTAACTATGGCTACACCTTC. It yields the protein CAWNRDGANYGYTF. Using reference TRBV30 and TRBJ1-2 for the parts outside the CDR3, the full variable domain is SQTIHQWPATLVQPVGSPLSLECTVEGTSNPNLYWYRQAAGRGLQLLFYSVGIGQISSEVPQNLSASRPQDRQFILSSKKLLLSDSGFYLCAWNRDGANYGYTFGSGTRLTVV.

This clone was counted a few times. The chain joins TRBV7-2 to TRBJ2-1, with D unclear. The CDR3 covers 16 residues. Trimming removed 1 base at V and 2 bases at J, with 12 bases between. Looked up from germline, CDR1 is SGHTA and CDR2 is FQGNSA. CDR3 nucleotides: TGTGCCAGCAGCTTAGTCGTCCCATCAACCTACAATGAGCAGTTCTTC. It translates to CASSLVVPSTYNEQFF.

The chain is built from TRBV30 and TRBJ2-7, with 10 bases lining up with TRBD2. Germline V gives CDR1 GTSNPN, CDR2 SVGIG (reference sequence). J lost 4 bases, V lost 2 bases, and 8 bases had no gene match. This CDR3 contains 15 residues. The CDR3 DNA reads as TGTGCCTGGAGTCCTGGACTAGCGGACATTTACGAGCAGTACTTC. It yields the protein CAWSPGLADIYEQYF.

CDR3 DNA sequence: TGTGCCAGTAGTATGCTCTACAGCACAGATACGCAGTATTTT. Its protein is CASSMLYSTDTQYF. The rearrangement links TRBV19 to TRBJ2-3, with D unclear. This CDR3 has 14 amino acids. V was clipped by 3 bases and J by 0 bases, with 7 bases between them. CDR1 is LNHDA and CDR2 is SQIVND in the germline V gene (reference sequence).

There are a few counts of this clone. The genes are TRBV14 and TRBJ2-5; 9 positions agree with TRBD2. The CDR3 has 16 amino acids. Germline assignment: CDR1 SGHDN and CDR2 FVKESK. V was clipped by 1 base and J by 3 bases; unmatched bases: 6. The CDR3 DNA follows: TGTGCCAGCAGCCAAGGTGGGCTAGCGGGAAAAGAGACCCAGTACTTC. As protein: CASSQGGLAGKETQYF.

This clone was detected only a few times. DNA for the CDR3: TGCAGCGTTGCTTGGAGCCACGAGCAGTACTTC. This translates into CSVAWSHEQYF. The chain combines TRBV29-1 with TRBJ2-7; D ambiguous. The CDR3 covers 11 residues. From germline, CDR1 is SQVTM and CDR2 ANQGSEA. The V end lost 4 bases, the J end lost 5 bases, and 9 bases lay between the germline ends.

The gene calls are TRBV30 and TRBJ2-5; 7 bases match TRBD1. V was clipped by 0 bases and J by 2 bases; unmatched bases: 9. Germline V lookup: CDR1 GTSNPN, CDR2 SVGIG (reference sequence). The CDR3 totals 16 residues. The CDR3 is CAWSVGTVGWQETQYF. CDR3 bases: TGTGCCTGGAGTGTCGGGACAGTAGGTTGGCAAGAGACCCAGTACTTC.

This clone was seen a few times. The rearrangement links TRBV5-4 to TRBJ2-1; the match to TRBD2 covers 13 bases. The CDR3 length is 15 residues. V was pared by 4 bases and J by 6 bases, with 4 bases of the junction left unmatched. Germline lookup yields CDR1 SGHNT and CDR2 YYREEE (reference sequence). The CDR3 region has the DNA TGTGCCAGCAGCCGGGGACTAGCGGGGCGCAATGAGCAGTTCTTC. Protein sequence: CASSRGLAGRNEQFF.

The chain links TRBV2 to TRBJ1-5, with D uncertain. Trimming cost V 4 bases and J 4 bases, with 5 bases left between them. CDR3 length: 12 residues. The germline V gene encodes CDR1 SNHLY and CDR2 FYNNEI. The CDR3 reads CASSAANQPQHF. The CDR3 bases are TGTGCCAGCAGTGCTGCGAATCAGCCCCAGCATTTT.

V and J are TRBV19 and TRBJ2-1; weak D call: TRBD1 (7 bases). The V end was cut by 9 bases, the J end by 4 bases, with 16 bases between. There are 14 residues in the CDR3. Per germline, CDR1 LNHDA and CDR2 SQIVND (reference sequence). CDR3 bases: TGTGCCAGCTCCTCAGGGGGGAAATACAATGAGCAGTTCTTC. Its translation: CASSSGGKYNEQFF.

V usage is TRBV20-1 and J usage is TRBJ2-4; D remains unclear. The CDR3 runs 11 residues. The germline V gene has CDR1 DFQATT and CDR2 SNEGSKA (reference sequence). Trimming took off 7 bases at V and 6 bases at J, with 10 bases between the two ends. The CDR3 here is CSGPRANIQYF. The CDR3 coding sequence is TGCAGTGGACCCCGGGCAAACATTCAGTACTTC.

This sequence joins TRBV2 and TRBJ2-2; 11 bases map to TRBD2. CDR1 is SNHLY and CDR2 is FYNNEI in the germline V gene. Trimming cost V 6 bases and J 3 bases; bases outside gene matches: 9. This CDR3 is built from 17 residues. This chain's CDR3 is CASSSQLLAGDTGELFF. The DNA for the CDR3 is TGTGCCAGCAGCTCACAACTACTAGCGGGAGACACCGGGGAGCTGTTTTTT.

The V gene is TRBV2, the J gene TRBJ1-5, with D hard to call. The CDR3 length is 13 residues. Trimming took off 9 bases at V and 7 bases at J, with 16 bases between the two ends. Germline assignment: CDR1 SNHLY and CDR2 FYNNEI. The CDR3 sequence: CASCLGVDQPQHF. CDR3 DNA sequence: TGTGCCAGTTGCCTTGGGGTCGACCAGCCCCAGCATTTT.

The J gene is TRBJ2-7, the V gene TRBV28, with 10 nucleotides matching TRBD1. Trimming removed 5 bases from V and 1 base from J; junction bases left unmatched: 5. Germline loops: CDR1 MDHEN, CDR2 SYDVKM. The length of the CDR3 is 15 residues. The CDR3, as DNA: TGTGCCAGCAGTCGGGACAGGGGCACGTCCTACGAGCAGTACTTC. Its translation is CASSRDRGTSYEQYF.

In its sample, this clone was seen once. V and J are TRBV6-6 and TRBJ2-7; the D gene is possibly TRBD2 (5 bases). This CDR3 region has 16 residues. Trimming cost V 0 bases and J 5 bases, with 17 bases left between them. Germline values: CDR1 MNHNY, CDR2 SVGAGI (reference sequence). For the CDR3, the DNA is TGTGCCAGCAGTTACTCGTCGTCGGGGAGTTGGGACGAGCAGTACTTC. As protein: CASSYSSSGSWDEQYF.

This clone has only a few counts. The chain employs TRBV15 and TRBJ1-5; D gene unclear. Germline CDR1 LNHNV, CDR2 YYDKDF (reference sequence). V was trimmed by 9 bases and J by 2 bases, leaving 11 bases between them. The CDR3 extends over 13 amino acids. The CDR3 DNA follows: TGTGCCACACAGCTGGGCGGCAATCAGCCCCAGCATTTT. It codes for CATQLGGNQPQHF.

This chain uses TRBV6-6 with TRBJ2-7, with D possibly matching TRBD2 (6 bases). CDR3 length equals 13 residues. Trimming pared 6 bases from V and 8 bases from J, leaving 17 bases between. Germline CDR1 and CDR2: MNHNY and SVGAGI (reference sequence). The CDR3 sequence: CASSAGTYGKQYF. CDR3 nucleotide sequence: TGTGCCAGCAGCGCCGGGACTTACGGCAAGCAGTACTTC.